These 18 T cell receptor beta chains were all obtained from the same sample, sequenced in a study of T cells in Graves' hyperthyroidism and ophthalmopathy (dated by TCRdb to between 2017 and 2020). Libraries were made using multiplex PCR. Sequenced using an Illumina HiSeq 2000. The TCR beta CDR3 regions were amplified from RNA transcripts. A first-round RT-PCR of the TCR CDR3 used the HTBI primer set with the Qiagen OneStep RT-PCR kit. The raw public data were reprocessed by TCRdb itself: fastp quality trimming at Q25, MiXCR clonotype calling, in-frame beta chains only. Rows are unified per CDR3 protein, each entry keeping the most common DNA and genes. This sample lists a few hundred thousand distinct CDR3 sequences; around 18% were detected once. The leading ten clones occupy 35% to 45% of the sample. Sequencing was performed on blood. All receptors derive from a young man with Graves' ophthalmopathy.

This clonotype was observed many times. CDR3 coding DNA: TGTGCCACACCCTCTTCGGACCACACAGATACGCAGTATTTT. Translating it yields CATPSSDHTDTQYF. V and J are TRBV2 and TRBJ2-3; D not resolved. Trimming pared 10 bases from V and 2 bases from J, leaving 16 bases between. The CDR3 contains 14 residues. Germline lookup yields CDR1 SNHLY and CDR2 FYNNEI.

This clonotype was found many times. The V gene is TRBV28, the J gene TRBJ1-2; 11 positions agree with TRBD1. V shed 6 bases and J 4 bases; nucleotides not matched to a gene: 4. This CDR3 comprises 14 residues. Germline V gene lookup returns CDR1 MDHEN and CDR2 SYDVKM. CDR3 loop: CASRRTGGTYGYTF. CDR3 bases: TGTGCCAGCAGGCGGACAGGGGGCACCTATGGCTACACCTTC.

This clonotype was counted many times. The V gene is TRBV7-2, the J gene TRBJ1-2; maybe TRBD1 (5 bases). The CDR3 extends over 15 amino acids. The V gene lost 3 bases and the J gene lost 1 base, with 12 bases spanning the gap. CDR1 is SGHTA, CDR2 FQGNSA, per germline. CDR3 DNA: TGTGCCAGCAGCTTTGACAGTACGATTAACTATGGCTACACCTTC. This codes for CASSFDSTINYGYTF.

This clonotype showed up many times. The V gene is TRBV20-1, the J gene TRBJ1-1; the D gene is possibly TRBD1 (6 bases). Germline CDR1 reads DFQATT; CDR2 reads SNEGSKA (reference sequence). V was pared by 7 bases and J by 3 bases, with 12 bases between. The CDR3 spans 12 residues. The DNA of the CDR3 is TGCAGTGTCCAGAAGGGGGACACTGAAGCTTTCTTT. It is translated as CSVQKGDTEAFF.

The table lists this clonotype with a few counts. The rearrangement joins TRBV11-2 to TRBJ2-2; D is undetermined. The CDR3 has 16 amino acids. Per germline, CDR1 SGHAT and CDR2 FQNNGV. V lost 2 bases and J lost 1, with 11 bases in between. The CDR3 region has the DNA TGTGCCAGCAGCTTACAACCCGACGGGAACACCGGGGAGCTGTTTTTT. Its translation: CASSLQPDGNTGELFF.

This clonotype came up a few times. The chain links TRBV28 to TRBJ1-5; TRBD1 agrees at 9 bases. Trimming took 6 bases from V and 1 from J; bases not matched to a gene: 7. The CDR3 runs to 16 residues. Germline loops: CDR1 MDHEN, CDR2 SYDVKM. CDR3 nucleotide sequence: TGTGCCAGCAGCACCCCCGGACAGGGGAGCAATCAGCCCCAGCATTTT. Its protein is CASSTPGQGSNQPQHF.

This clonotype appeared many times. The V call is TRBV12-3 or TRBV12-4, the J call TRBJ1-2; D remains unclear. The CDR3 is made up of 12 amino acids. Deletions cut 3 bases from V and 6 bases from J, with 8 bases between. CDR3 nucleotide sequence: TGTGCCAGCAGTTTCGGCGCAGATGGCTACACCTTC. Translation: CASSFGADGYTF.

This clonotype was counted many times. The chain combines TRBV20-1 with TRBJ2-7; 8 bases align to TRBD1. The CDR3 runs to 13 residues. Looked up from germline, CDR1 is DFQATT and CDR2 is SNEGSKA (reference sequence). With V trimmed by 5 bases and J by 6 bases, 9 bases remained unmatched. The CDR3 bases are TGCAGTGCTGAAACAGGGGGAGGAGGCGAGCAGTACTTC. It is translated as CSAETGGGGEQYF.

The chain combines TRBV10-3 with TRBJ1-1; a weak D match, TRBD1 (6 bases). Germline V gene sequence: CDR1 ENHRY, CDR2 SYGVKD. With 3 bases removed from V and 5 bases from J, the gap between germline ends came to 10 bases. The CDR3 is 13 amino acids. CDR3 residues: CAISEQTGTEAFF. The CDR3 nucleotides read TGTGCCATCAGTGAACAGACAGGAACTGAAGCTTTCTTT.

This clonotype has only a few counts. The DNA for the CDR3 is TGTGCCAGCAGTTTATTTCAGGGGTCGGGCAATCAGCCCCAGCATTTT. Its translation is CASSLFQGSGNQPQHF. The chain uses TRBV28 and TRBJ1-5; D is perhaps TRBD1 (6 bases). This CDR3 contains 16 residues. V gave up 1 base and J gave up 2 bases, with 12 bases separating them. Germline V CDR1 and CDR2: MDHEN, SYDVKM.

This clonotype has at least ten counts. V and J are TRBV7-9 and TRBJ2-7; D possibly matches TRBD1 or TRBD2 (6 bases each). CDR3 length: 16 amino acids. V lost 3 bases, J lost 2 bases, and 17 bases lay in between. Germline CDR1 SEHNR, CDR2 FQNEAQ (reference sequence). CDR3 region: CASSFGAGHLTYEQYF. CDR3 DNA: TGTGCCAGCAGCTTTGGGGCGGGACACCTCACCTACGAGCAGTACTTC.

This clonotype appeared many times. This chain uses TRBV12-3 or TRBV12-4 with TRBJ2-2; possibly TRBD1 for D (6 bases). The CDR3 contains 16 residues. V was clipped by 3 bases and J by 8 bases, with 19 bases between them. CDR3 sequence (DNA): TGTGCCAGCAGTTTCCCTCCAACAGGGAAGGTTGGGGAGCTGTTTTTT. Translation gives CASSFPPTGKVGELFF.

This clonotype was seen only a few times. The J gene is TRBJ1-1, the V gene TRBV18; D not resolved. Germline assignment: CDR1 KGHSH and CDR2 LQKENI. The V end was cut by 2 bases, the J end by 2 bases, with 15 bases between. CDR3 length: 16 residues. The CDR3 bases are TGTGCCAGCTCACCAGACGAGGCGCGTATTAACACTGAAGCTTTCTTT. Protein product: CASSPDEARINTEAFF.

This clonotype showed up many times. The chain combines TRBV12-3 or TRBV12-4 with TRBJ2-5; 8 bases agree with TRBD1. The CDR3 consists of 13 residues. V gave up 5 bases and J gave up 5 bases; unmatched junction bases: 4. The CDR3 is CASSRQGSETQYF. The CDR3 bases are TGTGCCAGCAGTCGACAGGGGAGTGAGACCCAGTACTTC.

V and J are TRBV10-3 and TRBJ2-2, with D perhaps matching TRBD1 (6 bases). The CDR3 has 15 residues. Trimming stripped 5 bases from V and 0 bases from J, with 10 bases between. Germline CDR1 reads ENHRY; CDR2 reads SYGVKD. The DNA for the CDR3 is TGTGCCATCAGTCTACAGGGACCGAACACCGGGGAGCTGTTTTTT. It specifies CAISLQGPNTGELFF.

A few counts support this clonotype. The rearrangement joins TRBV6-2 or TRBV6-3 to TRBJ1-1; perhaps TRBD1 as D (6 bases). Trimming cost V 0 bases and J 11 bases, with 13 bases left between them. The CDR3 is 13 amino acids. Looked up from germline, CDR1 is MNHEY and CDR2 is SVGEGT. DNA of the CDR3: TGTGCCAGCAGTTACTCGGGATGGGGGGCGGCTTTCTTT. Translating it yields CASSYSGWGAAFF.

CDR3 sequence reads: CASSQGTGVGSQETQYF. CDR3 sequence (DNA): TGTGCCAGCAGCCAGGGGACAGGGGTCGGGTCCCAAGAGACCCAGTACTTC. The J gene is TRBJ2-5, the V gene TRBV7-3, with 10 bases matching TRBD1. V shed 5 bases and J 1 base; nucleotides not matched to a gene: 10. The CDR3 totals 17 residues. CDR1 and CDR2 (germline): SGHTA, FQGTGA.

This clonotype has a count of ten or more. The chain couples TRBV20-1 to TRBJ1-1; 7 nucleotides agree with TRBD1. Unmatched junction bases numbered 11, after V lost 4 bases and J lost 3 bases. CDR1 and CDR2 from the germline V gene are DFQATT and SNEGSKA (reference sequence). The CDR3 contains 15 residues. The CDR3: CSAKGQVRRDTEAFF. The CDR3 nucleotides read TGCAGTGCTAAAGGACAGGTTCGGCGGGACACTGAAGCTTTCTTT.